Listed below are T cell receptor beta chains from one sample, sequenced in a study of cytomegalovirus exposure and HLA in healthy donors. Profiled with immunoSEQ multiplex PCR; TCRdb holds only in-frame clones, not every one. The table has about 120,000 clones, around three quarters seen once. Sequenced material: PBMCs. The receptor set was obtained from a woman aged 30 to 39 in good health and CMV-seropositive. Both conserved end residues are part of each CDR3. The D gene is left open where the match is weak. Only part of the rows carry a size: once, few, many, or a class if the clone is expanded.

TRBV7-9	NA	TRBJ2-7	TRBD1	CASSRTTGVTGEQYF	TGTGCCAGCAGCCGAACGACAGGGGTAACGGGCGAGCAGTACTTC
TRBV6-1	once	TRBJ1-4	TRBD1	CASGTGGEKLFF	TGTGCCAGCGGAACAGGGGGAGAAAAACTGTTTTTT
TRBV7-8	NA	TRBJ1-5	TRBD1	CASSVTGVAVSNQPQHF	TGTGCCAGCAGCGTAACAGGGGTCGCCGTGAGCAATCAGCCCCAGCATTTT
TRBV28	NA	TRBJ2-5	NA	CASSSSTETQYF	TGTGCCAGCAGTTCCTCTACCGAGACCCAGTACTTC
TRBV6-5	NA	TRBJ1-1	TRBD1	CASRAGQLNTEAFF	TGTGCCAGCAGGGCGGGACAGCTGAACACTGAAGCTTTCTTT
TRBV28	NA	TRBJ1-5	NA	CASSERAGVQPQHF	TGTGCCAGCAGTGAAAGGGCGGGGGTTCAGCCCCAGCATTTT
TRBV6-1	once	TRBJ1-1	NA	CASLLQGNTEAFF	TGTGCCAGCCTTCTCCAGGGGAACACTGAAGCTTTCTTT
TRBV4-1	NA	TRBJ2-3	TRBD1	CASSQDGDRAGYTDTQYF	TGCGCCAGCAGCCAAGATGGGGACAGGGCAGGATACACAGATACGCAGTATTTT
TRBV5-6	few	TRBJ1-1	TRBD1	CASSRDRGIHSGLDTEAFF	TGTGCCAGCAGCCGAGACAGGGGCATCCACTCCGGGCTCGACACTGAAGCTTTCTTT
TRBV6-5	NA	TRBJ2-3	NA	CASSYVAAGQTDTQYF	TGTGCCAGCAGTTACGTGGCGGCAGGGCAAACAGATACGCAGTATTTT
TRBV27	NA	TRBJ2-7	NA	CASSAGTGRGAYEQYF	TGTGCCAGCTCGGCCGGGACTGGGAGAGGTGCCTACGAGCAGTACTTC
TRBV7-9	NA	TRBJ2-5	TRBD2	CASSLVAGGQETQYF	TGTGCCAGCAGCTTAGTAGCGGGGGGGCAAGAGACCCAGTACTTC
TRBV5-1	NA	TRBJ2-3	TRBD2	CASSLGLAGIDTQYF	TGCGCCAGCAGCTTGGGACTAGCGGGGATAGATACGCAGTATTTT
TRBV5-1	NA	TRBJ1-2	NA	CASSSGGGYTF	TGCGCCAGCAGCTCGGGGGGTGGCTACACCTTC
TRBV4-1	NA	TRBJ1-4	NA	CASSLEPAAGGNEKLFF	TGCGCCAGCAGCCTGGAACCCGCCGCGGGGGGGAATGAAAAACTGTTTTTT
TRBV12-5	NA	TRBJ1-1	TRBD1	CASGLYGTGTEAFF	TGTGCTAGTGGTTTGTACGGGACAGGGACTGAAGCTTTCTTT
TRBV9	NA	TRBJ2-3	TRBD2	CASSVSSGETDTQYF	TGTGCCAGCAGCGTAAGTAGCGGGGAGACAGATACGCAGTATTTT
TRBV4-1	NA	TRBJ2-3	TRBD1	CASSPGGTGRDTQYF	TGCGCCAGCAGCCCAGGAGGGACAGGGCGGGATACGCAGTATTTT
TRBV7-3	NA	TRBJ1-1	NA	CASSFGSGEAFF	TGTGCCAGCAGCTTCGGGTCGGGTGAAGCTTTCTTT
TRBV4-2	NA	TRBJ1-6	TRBD1	CASSQHRGTGENSPLHF	TGTGCCAGCAGCCAACACCGTGGGACAGGAGAAAATTCACCCCTCCACTTT
TRBV9	NA	TRBJ2-2	NA	CASSRGITGELFF	TGTGCCAGCAGCAGAGGGATCACCGGGGAGCTGTTTTTT
TRBV5-1	NA	TRBJ2-3	TRBD2	CASRSAGGRDTQYF	TGCGCCAGCAGATCGGCGGGGGGTCGAGATACGCAGTATTTT
TRBV28	NA	TRBJ1-1	NA	CASRRYSEAFF	TGTGCCAGCAGAAGATATAGTGAAGCTTTCTTT
TRBV2	NA	TRBJ1-4	NA	CASSPTGGENEKLFF	TGTGCCAGCAGTCCCACAGGCGGGGAAAATGAAAAACTGTTTTTT
TRBV28	NA	TRBJ2-5	NA	CASRPDWRETQYF	TGTGCCAGCAGACCTGACTGGCGGGAGACCCAGTACTTC
TRBV7-9	NA	TRBJ2-1	NA	CASSPAVGNEQFF	TGTGCCAGCAGCCCCGCGGTCGGCAATGAGCAGTTCTTC
TRBV4-2	NA	TRBJ2-7	NA	CASSQDIMQGVPYEQYF	TGTGCCAGCAGCCAAGATATCATGCAGGGTGTCCCCTACGAGCAGTACTTC
TRBV9	NA	TRBJ2-1	TRBD2	CASSVLAGEYNEQFF	TGTGCCAGCAGCGTCCTAGCGGGGGAATACAATGAGCAGTTCTTC
TRBV7-6	NA	TRBJ2-7	TRBD2	CASSLNTGGSYEQYF	TGTGCCAGCAGCTTAAATACGGGGGGCTCCTACGAGCAGTACTTC
TRBV29-1	NA	TRBJ2-7	TRBD1	CSVRTGEGNEQYF	TGCAGCGTACGGACAGGGGAAGGGAACGAGCAGTACTTC
TRBV9	NA	TRBJ1-6	NA	CASSVRAGDNSPLHF	TGTGCCAGCAGCGTACGGGCGGGAGACAATTCACCCCTCCACTTT
TRBV9	NA	TRBJ2-6	NA	CASSVGSGANVLTF	TGTGCCAGCAGCGTTGGCTCAGGGGCCAACGTCCTGACTTTC
TRBV9	NA	TRBJ1-1	NA	CASSAAPGSPEAFF	TGTGCCAGCAGCGCCGCCCCGGGGTCCCCTGAAGCTTTCTTT
TRBV7-2	NA	TRBJ1-1	NA	CASSLDEDGSTEAFF	TGTGCCAGCAGCTTAGATGAAGATGGGAGCACTGAAGCTTTCTTT
TRBV28	NA	TRBJ2-5	NA	CASSSLETQYF	TGTGCCAGCAGTTCACTAGAGACCCAGTACTTC
TRBV19	NA	TRBJ1-1	TRBD1	CASSIMGTGVQIEAFF	TGTGCCAGTAGTATTATGGGGACAGGGGTTCAAATTGAAGCTTTCTTT
TRBV5-4	once	TRBJ2-2	NA	CASSLAVGNTGELFF	TGTGCCAGCAGCTTGGCCGTCGGGAACACCGGGGAGCTGTTTTTT
TRBV28	NA	TRBJ1-5	TRBD1	CASSLSQGARQPQHF	TGTGCCAGCAGTTTGTCACAGGGGGCTCGTCAGCCCCAGCATTTT
TRBV28	once	TRBJ1-4	NA	CASRKGGHAEKLFF	TGTGCCAGCAGGAAGGGGGGGCATGCTGAAAAACTGTTTTTT
TRBV19	NA	TRBJ2-1	TRBD2	CASTPGGAHNEQFF	TGTGCCAGTACCCCCGGGGGGGCCCACAATGAGCAGTTCTTC
TRBV6-1	NA	TRBJ2-7	TRBD1	CASSWDRDSYEQYF	TGTGCCAGCAGCTGGGACAGGGACTCCTACGAGCAGTACTTC
TRBV9	few	TRBJ1-5	NA	CASSPGGGFNQPQHF	TGTGCCAGCAGTCCTGGGGGGGGTTTCAATCAGCCCCAGCATTTT
TRBV6-4	NA	TRBJ1-6	NA	CASSDSNRGGFPSPLHF	TGTGCCAGCAGTGACTCCAACCGGGGGGGTTTCCCTTCACCCCTCCACTTT
TRBV21-1	NA	TRBJ2-7	NA	CASSKATRGRCSYEQYF	TGTGCCAGCAGCAAAGCGACGCGGGGTCGGTGCTCCTACGAGCAGTACTTC
TRBV4-1	few	TRBJ2-3	NA	CASSPGQPGTDTQYF	TGTGCCAGCAGCCCGGGACAACCTGGAACAGATACGCAGTATTTT
TRBV9	NA	TRBJ2-1	NA	CASSVGAGTGNEQFF	TGTGCCAGCAGCGTAGGGGCAGGGACTGGCAATGAGCAGTTCTTC
TRBV6-1	NA	TRBJ1-2	TRBD1	CASSVGGRGDGYTF	TGTGCCAGCAGTGTGGGGGGCAGGGGGGATGGCTACACCTTC
TRBV5-8	NA	TRBJ1-4	TRBD1	CASREPGQWATNEKLFF	TGTGCCAGCAGGGAACCGGGACAGTGGGCAACTAATGAAAAACTGTTTTTT
TRBV5-4	NA	TRBJ2-5	NA	CASSLGRGQETQYF	TGTGCCAGCAGCTTGGGCAGGGGCCAGGAGACCCAGTACTTC
TRBV19	NA	TRBJ1-3	TRBD1	CASRTLSGGVSGNTIYF	TGTGCCAGTAGGACCCTCTCAGGGGGCGTTTCTGGAAACACCATATATTTT
TRBV7-9	few	TRBJ2-2	TRBD2	CASRDLAGEVRFTGELFF	TGTGCCAGCAGAGACTTGGCGGGAGAGGTGCGGTTCACCGGGGAGCTGTTTTTT
TRBV9	few	TRBJ1-2	NA	CASSVAPGGTGGYTF	TGTGCCAGCAGCGTAGCGCCCGGGGGTACCGGTGGCTACACCTTC
TRBV9	NA	TRBJ2-3	TRBD2	CASSAPGVGGSTDTQYF	TGTGCCAGCAGCGCCCCGGGGGTGGGGGGGTCAACAGATACGCAGTATTTT
TRBV5-1	NA	TRBJ2-1	TRBD2	CASSLSGASSYNEQFF	TGCGCCAGCAGCTTAAGCGGGGCGAGCTCCTACAATGAGCAGTTCTTC
TRBV5-1	NA	TRBJ1-3	TRBD1	CASRGLPGQGGVSGNTIYF	TGCGCCAGCAGGGGCCTCCCGGGACAGGGAGGGGTCTCTGGAAACACCATATATTTT
TRBV6-1	NA	TRBJ2-6	NA	CASSPRRTGANVLTF	TGTGCCAGCAGCCCTCGGAGGACTGGGGCCAACGTCCTGACTTTC
TRBV28	few	TRBJ2-1	NA	CASSSDSYNEQFF	TGTGCCAGCAGCTCTGACAGCTACAATGAGCAGTTCTTC
TRBV7-6	few	TRBJ1-2	TRBD1	CASSPRDRVGDGYTF	TGTGCCAGCAGCCCACGGGACAGGGTAGGAGATGGCTACACCTTC
TRBV19	NA	TRBJ2-1	TRBD1	CASSIRQGAVNEQFF	TGTGCCAGTAGTATTCGACAGGGGGCGGTGAATGAGCAGTTCTTC
TRBV29-1	NA	TRBJ2-7	NA	CSAGAGVTYEQYF	TGCAGCGCTGGGGCAGGGGTGACCTACGAGCAGTACTTC